This T cell receptor beta chain was profiled in a study of naive and memory T cell subsets. This clonotype was seen at least ten times. Germline lookup yields CDR1 LGHDT and CDR2 YNNKEL (reference sequence). The V and J ends lost 1 base and 4 bases respectively, with 13 bases between them. The CDR3 contains 15 residues. CD45RA-CD27- cells were effector memory; CD45RA+CD27- cells were EMRA. Both TRBC1 and TRBC2 were covered by a beta constant-region primer of two equimolar oligonucleotides. Ligation attached a single-stranded oligonucleotide with a 12-nucleotide UMI and the SP2 primer to the cDNA 3' end. Ligated cDNA was amplified by four rounds of PCR with nested alpha and beta constant-region primers and SP2. From the UMI-ligation and nested PCR reads, TCRdb called clonotypes with MiXCR, one entry per CDR3 protein. The table shows around 29,000 distinct CDR3 sequences, with roughly a tenth occurring only once.

The TCR originated in a human donor in good health. J is TRBJ1-2 and V is TRBV3-1, with D possibly being TRBD1 (5 bases). Source material: effector memory CD4+ T cells from blood. Indicated subset: effector memory, CD45RA- CD27-. CDR3 nucleotides: TGTGCCAGCAGCCAAGCGGGGACCGCCACCTATGGCTACACCTTC. Its protein product is CASSQAGTATYGYTF.